The next 13 T cell receptor beta chains were all read from a single sample in a study of CD8 T cells in Susac syndrome. An input of about 0.5 to 1 ug of RNA was subjected to reverse transcription using random hexamers. TCRdb called the immunoSEQ multiplex PCR reads again in MiXCR, with one record for every CDR3 protein. The profile shows 50,000 to 60,000 distinct CDR3 sequences, just over 90% of them singletons. The specimen sequenced was CD8+ T cells from PBMCs. These receptors all stem from a human donor in good health.

CDR3 in amino acids: CASSISGLVFAYGYTF. DNA of the CDR3: TGTGCCAGCAGTATCTCGGGACTAGTTTTTGCCTATGGCTACACCTTC. The chain links TRBV27 to TRBJ1-2; D might be TRBD1 (5 bases). Per the germline V gene, CDR1 is MNHEY and CDR2 is SMNVEV (reference sequence). V lost 5 bases to trimming and J lost 4 bases, with 20 bases between them. CDR3 length: 16 residues.

V is TRBV7-9 and J is TRBJ1-5; D remains ambiguous. The CDR3 spans 14 residues. V lost 3 bases and J 6 bases, leaving 12 bases between the germline ends. Germline V gene data show CDR1 as SEHNR and CDR2 as FQNEAQ (reference sequence). CDR3 protein: CASSFGATSQPQHF. The CDR3 nucleotides read TGTGCCAGCAGCTTTGGTGCTACCTCTCAGCCCCAGCATTTT. Full variable domain (remainder filled in from reference TRBV7-9 and TRBJ1-5): DTGVSQNPRHKITKRGQNVTFRCDPISEHNRLYWYRQTLGQGPEFLTYFQNEAQLEKSRLLSDRFSAERPKGSFSTLEIQRTEQGDSAMYLCASSFGATSQPQHFGDGTRLSIL.

The gene calls are TRBV19 and TRBJ2-7, with 12 bases that match TRBD1. The junction had 0 bases not matched to a gene; V was cut back by 3 bases and J by 0 bases. Germline CDR1 reads LNHDA; CDR2 reads SQIVND (reference sequence). This CDR3 region has 15 residues. The CDR3 nucleotides are TGTGCCAGTAGTATGGGACAGGGGGCCTCCTACGAGCAGTACTTC. Protein: CASSMGQGASYEQYF.

The J gene is TRBJ2-3, the V gene TRBV12-3 or TRBV12-4; 8 bases align to TRBD2. The trim removed 10 bases at V and 4 bases at J, leaving 10 bases unmatched. CDR3 length equals 14 residues. CDR3 in amino acids: CATSTGGPADTQYF. DNA for the CDR3: TGTGCCACTAGCACGGGGGGGCCTGCAGATACGCAGTATTTT.

This chain joins TRBV29-1 and TRBJ2-5, with 7 nucleotides matching TRBD1. The CDR3 extends over 15 amino acids. Germline V gives CDR1 SQVTM, CDR2 ANQGSEA. V lost 2 bases to trimming and J lost 5 bases; unmatched junction nucleotides: 11. The CDR3 loop reads CSVERQGSVMETQYF. The CDR3 DNA sequence: TGCAGCGTTGAAAGACAGGGTAGCGTGATGGAGACCCAGTACTTC.

The chain uses TRBV28 and TRBJ1-2, with a weak D call TRBD1 (5 bases). Trimming took off 3 bases at V and 8 bases at J, with 13 bases between the two ends. Germline V lookup: CDR1 MDHEN, CDR2 SYDVKM. There are 13 residues in the CDR3. The CDR3 protein is CASSFWGGGGYTF. CDR3 nucleotide sequence: TGTGCCAGCAGTTTTTGGGGGGGAGGAGGCTACACCTTC.

The table lists this clonotype with a count of one. The genes are TRBV27 and TRBJ2-5, with D tentatively TRBD2 (5 bases). Germline V gene sequence: CDR1 MNHEY, CDR2 SMNVEV (reference sequence). Trimming took 0 bases from V and 1 from J, leaving 12 bases between them. The length of the CDR3 is 16 residues. CDR3 amino acids: CASSLSAEGGQETQYF. The CDR3 region has the DNA TGTGCCAGCAGTTTATCGGCAGAAGGAGGCCAAGAGACCCAGTACTTC.

This clonotype has only one observation. This rearrangement joins TRBV30 to TRBJ1-3; possible D gene TRBD1, 5 bases. Trimming took 5 bases from V and 0 from J, leaving 14 bases between them. The V gene's germline CDR1 is GTSNPN and CDR2 SVGIG (reference sequence). The CDR3 sequence is 15 residues long. CDR3 residues: CAWGTFRSSGNTIYF. DNA for the CDR3: TGTGCCTGGGGGACTTTCCGAAGCTCTGGAAACACCATATATTTT.

J is TRBJ2-2 and V is TRBV7-9; D possibly corresponds to TRBD1 (6 bases). Looked up from germline, CDR1 is SEHNR and CDR2 is FQNEAQ (reference sequence). V lost 5 bases and J 1 base, leaving 17 bases between the germline ends. The CDR3 totals 17 residues. The CDR3 protein is CASSASFGTQNTGELFF. CDR3 nucleotides: TGTGCCAGCAGCGCCAGCTTCGGGACACAGAACACCGGGGAGCTGTTTTTT.

The rearrangement joins TRBV13 to TRBJ2-1; D unresolved. Per the germline V gene, CDR1 is PRHDT and CDR2 is FYEKMQ (reference sequence). V was trimmed by 3 bases and J by 10 bases, leaving 13 bases between them. This CDR3 comprises 13 residues. The CDR3: CASSFLPTQEQFF. CDR3 bases: TGTGCCAGCAGCTTCCTCCCCACACAGGAGCAGTTCTTC.

The chain is built from TRBV25-1 and TRBJ1-2; D remains ambiguous. This CDR3 is 14 amino acids long. Germline V gene sequence: CDR1 MGHDK, CDR2 SYGVNS. V dropped 3 bases and J dropped 0 bases, with 8 bases sitting between them. CDR3 sequence (DNA): TGTGCCAGCAGTGATTACCCTGCTAACTATGGCTACACCTTC. Its protein product is CASSDYPANYGYTF.

Of note for this clonotype: An end of the junction does not agree with germline; a read error may underlie this. The rearrangement links TRBV6-1 to TRBJ2-7, with 7 bases matching TRBD1. The CDR3 has 13 residues. Germline V CDR1 and CDR2: MNHNS, SASEGT. The CDR3 here is CAGRGYDTYEQYF. CDR3 DNA: TGTGCCGGCAGGGGGTACGATACCTACGAGCAGTACTTC.

J is TRBJ2-1 and V is TRBV6-2 or TRBV6-3; tentatively, D is TRBD2 (5 bases). The germline V gene has CDR1 MNHEY and CDR2 SVGEGT. V lost 2 bases to trimming and J lost 0 bases, with 5 bases between them. The length of the CDR3 is 14 residues. The CDR3 sequence is CASSYGSSYNEQFF. CDR3 bases: TGTGCCAGCAGTTACGGGAGCTCCTACAATGAGCAGTTCTTC.